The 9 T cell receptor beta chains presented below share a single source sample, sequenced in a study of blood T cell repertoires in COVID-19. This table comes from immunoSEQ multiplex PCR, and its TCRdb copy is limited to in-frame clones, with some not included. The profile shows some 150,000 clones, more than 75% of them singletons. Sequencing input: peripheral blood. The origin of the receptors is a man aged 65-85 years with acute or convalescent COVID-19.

CDR3 sequence (DNA): TGTGCCAGCAGCGTAGGGTTCGACAGGGAAACAGATACGCAGTATTTT. Residues: CASSVGFDRETDTQYF. The rearrangement uses TRBV9 and TRBJ2-3; TRBD1 agrees at 7 bases. Germline loops: CDR1 SGDLS, CDR2 YYNGEE. With V trimmed by 0 bases and J by 3 bases, 7 bases remained unmatched. The CDR3 loop spans 16 amino acids.

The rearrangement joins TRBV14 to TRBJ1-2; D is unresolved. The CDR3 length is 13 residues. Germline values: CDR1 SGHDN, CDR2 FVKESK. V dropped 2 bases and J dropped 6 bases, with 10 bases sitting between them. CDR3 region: CASSQFIQDGYTF. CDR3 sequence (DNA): TGTGCCAGCAGCCAATTCATACAAGATGGCTACACCTTC.

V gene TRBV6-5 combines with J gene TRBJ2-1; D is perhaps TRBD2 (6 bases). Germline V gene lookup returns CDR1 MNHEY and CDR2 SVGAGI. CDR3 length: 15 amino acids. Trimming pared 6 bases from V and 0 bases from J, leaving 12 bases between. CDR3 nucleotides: TGTGCCAGCAGGGCGACAGCGGGCTCCTACAATGAGCAGTTCTTC. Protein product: CASRATAGSYNEQFF.

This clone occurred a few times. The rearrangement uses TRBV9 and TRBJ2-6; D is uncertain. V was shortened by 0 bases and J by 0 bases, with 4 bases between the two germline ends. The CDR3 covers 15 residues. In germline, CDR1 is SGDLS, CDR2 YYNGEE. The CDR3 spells CASSVGSSGANVLTF. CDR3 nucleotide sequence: TGTGCCAGCAGCGTAGGGAGCTCTGGGGCCAACGTCCTGACTTTC.

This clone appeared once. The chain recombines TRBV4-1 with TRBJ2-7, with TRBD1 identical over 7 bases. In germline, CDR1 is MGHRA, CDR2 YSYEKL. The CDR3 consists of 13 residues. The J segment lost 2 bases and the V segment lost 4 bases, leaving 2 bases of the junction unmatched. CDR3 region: CASSRGQTYEQYF. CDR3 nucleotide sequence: TGCGCCAGCAGCCGGGGACAGACCTACGAGCAGTACTTC.

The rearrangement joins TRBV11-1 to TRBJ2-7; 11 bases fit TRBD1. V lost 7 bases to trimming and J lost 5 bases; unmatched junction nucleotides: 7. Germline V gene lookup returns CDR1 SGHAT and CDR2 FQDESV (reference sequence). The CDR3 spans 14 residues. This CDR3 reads CASTKDRGLNEQYF. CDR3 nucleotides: TGTGCCAGCACCAAGGACAGGGGGCTCAACGAGCAGTACTTC.

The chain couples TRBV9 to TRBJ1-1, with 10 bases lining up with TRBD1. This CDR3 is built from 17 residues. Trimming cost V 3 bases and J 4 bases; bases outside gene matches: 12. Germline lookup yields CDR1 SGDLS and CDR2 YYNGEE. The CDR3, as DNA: TGTGCCAGCAGCGGACGGGACAGGGGAAAGGGGAGCACTGAAGCTTTCTTT. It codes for CASSGRDRGKGSTEAFF.

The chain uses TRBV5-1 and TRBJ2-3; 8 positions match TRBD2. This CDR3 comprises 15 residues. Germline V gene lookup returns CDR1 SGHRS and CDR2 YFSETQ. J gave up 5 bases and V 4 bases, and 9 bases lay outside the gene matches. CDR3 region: CASSVGTRSLDTQYF. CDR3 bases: TGCGCCAGCAGCGTAGGGACTAGGTCGTTAGATACGCAGTATTTT.

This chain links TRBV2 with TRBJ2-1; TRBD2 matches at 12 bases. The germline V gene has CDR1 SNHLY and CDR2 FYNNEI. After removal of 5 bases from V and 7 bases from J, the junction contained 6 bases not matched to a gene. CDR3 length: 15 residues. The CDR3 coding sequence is TGTGCCAGCAGTAAGACTAGCGGGAGTGTGAATGAGCAGTTCTTC. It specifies CASSKTSGSVNEQFF.